These 14 T cell receptor beta chains share one sample of origin, sequenced in a study of T-cell memory formation after mild COVID-19. TCRdb passed the 5' RACE reads through MiXCR, listing each CDR3 protein once. The repertoire holds around 320,000 distinct CDR3 sequences, with 25% to 30% as singletons. The source material was PBMCs or a T cell subset sorted from them (not recorded which). These receptors were obtained from an adult woman who had mild COVID-19 (a few samples of this study predate the infection). Cell type and time point are not known.

The CDR3 nucleotides read TGCGCCAGCAGACACGATCTCGACAGGGAGTATGGCTACACCTTC. Protein sequence: CASRHDLDREYGYTF. The chain uses TRBV4-3 and TRBJ1-2; TRBD1 agrees at 7 bases. Germline CDR1 LGHNA, CDR2 YSLEER. The CDR3 has 15 residues. Trimming removed 6 bases from V and 5 bases from J; junction bases left unmatched: 12.

This clonotype was detected a few times. This CDR3 is CASSYSGTLGEKLFF. The CDR3 coding sequence is TGTGCCAGCAGCTACTCGGGCACGCTGGGTGAAAAACTGTTTTTT. V usage is TRBV7-9 and J usage is TRBJ1-4; D not certain. Germline V lookup: CDR1 SEHNR, CDR2 FQNEAQ (reference sequence). CDR3 size: 15 residues. Trimming pared 4 bases from V and 7 bases from J, leaving 16 bases between.

This chain connects TRBV6-5 to TRBJ2-7; D possibly matches TRBD1 or TRBD2 (6 bases each). This CDR3 comprises 16 residues. The V end lost 5 bases, the J end lost 2 bases, and 19 bases lay between the germline ends. Per the germline V gene, CDR1 is MNHEY and CDR2 is SVGAGI. The CDR3 spells CASSPGQGRMPYEQYF. The CDR3 coding sequence is TGTGCCAGCAGTCCCGGTCAGGGGAGGATGCCCTACGAGCAGTACTTC.

This clonotype was picked up many times. The gene calls are TRBV6-2 or TRBV6-3 and TRBJ2-3, with no clear D. Germline V gives CDR1 MNHEY, CDR2 SVGEGT. The V end was cut by 2 bases, the J end by 6 bases, with 18 bases between. The CDR3 length is 16 residues. The CDR3 protein is CASSYRARLYADTQYF. The CDR3 DNA follows: TGTGCCAGCAGTTACCGAGCCAGGCTATACGCCGATACGCAGTATTTT.

CDR3 nucleotide sequence: TGTGCCAGCAGCCGAAGGGAGGGCGGGGAGCTGTTTTTT. Amino acids: CASSRREGGELFF. This chain links TRBV7-2 with TRBJ2-2; TRBD2 agrees at 7 bases. The V gene end was trimmed by 5 bases and the J gene end by 7 bases; junction bases not matched to a gene: 4. Germline V gives CDR1 SGHTA, CDR2 FQGNSA. The CDR3 length is 13 residues.

The CDR3 DNA reads TGTGCCAGCAGCTTAGGAGCGGGGAACCAAGAGACCCAGTACTTC. Translation: CASSLGAGNQETQYF. The gene calls are TRBV7-6 and TRBJ2-5, with TRBD2 matching 7 bases. Germline V gene data show CDR1 as SGHVS and CDR2 as FNYEAQ. The trim removed 1 base at V and 0 bases at J, leaving 2 bases unmatched. This CDR3 is 15 amino acids long.

The CDR3, as DNA: TGTGCCAGCAGCCCCGGTGGGTTGTACACAGATACGCAGTATTTT. It yields the protein CASSPGGLYTDTQYF. The chain has TRBV7-3 and TRBJ2-3; D ambiguous. This CDR3 spans 15 amino acids. Germline V gives CDR1 SGHTA, CDR2 FQGTGA. Trimming took 5 bases from V and 2 from J, leaving 14 bases between them.

This clonotype was counted ten times or more. The rearrangement links TRBV12-3 or TRBV12-4 to TRBJ1-2; 8 nucleotides line up with TRBD1. With V trimmed by 1 base and J by 5 bases, 0 bases remained unmatched. CDR3 length equals 13 residues. The CDR3 DNA sequence: TGTGCCAGCAGTTTAGGGACAGGGTATGGCTACACCTTC. Translation: CASSLGTGYGYTF.

This chain links TRBV7-2 with TRBJ2-4; TRBD1 aligns across 7 bases. The CDR3 sequence is 17 residues long. Germline V gives CDR1 SGHTA, CDR2 FQGNSA. The V gene end was trimmed by 4 bases and the J gene end by 8 bases; junction bases not matched to a gene: 17. The CDR3, as DNA: TGTGCCAGCAGCTCAATTGCCCCCGGGACAGCTAAGGACATTCAGTACTTC. This gives the protein CASSSIAPGTAKDIQYF.

The genes are TRBV7-8 and TRBJ1-1; tentative D call: TRBD1 (5 bases). CDR1 and CDR2 (germline): SGHVS, FQNEAQ. This CDR3 comprises 15 residues. The ends were cut back, 3 bases at V and 3 bases at J, with 14 bases in the middle. In DNA, the CDR3 is TGTGCCAGCAGCTTTTCGGGGGGGGGATACACTGAAGCTTTCTTT. The encoded protein is CASSFSGGGYTEAFF.

The CDR3 here is CASTRTGPTGELFF. The CDR3 coding sequence is TGTGCCAGCACCCGGACGGGCCCCACCGGGGAGCTGTTTTTT. The chain employs TRBV2 and TRBJ2-2; no firm D call. Trimming took off 7 bases at V and 4 bases at J, with 13 bases between the two ends. Germline CDR1 reads SNHLY; CDR2 reads FYNNEI. The CDR3 covers 14 residues.

This clonotype was counted a few times. The chain links TRBV19 to TRBJ1-5; the D is unclear. This CDR3 comprises 13 residues. The germline gives CDR1 LNHDA, CDR2 SQIVND (reference sequence). Trimming took off 7 bases at V and 6 bases at J, with 13 bases between the two ends. CDR3 amino acids: CASKDLMRQPQHF. In nucleotides, the CDR3 is TGTGCCAGTAAGGACCTGATGCGTCAGCCCCAGCATTTT.

This chain connects TRBV30 to TRBJ1-1, with 10 positions matching TRBD1. V lost 7 bases and J lost 5; bases outside the gene matches: 13. CDR3 size: 15 residues. The germline V gene has CDR1 GTSNPN and CDR2 SVGIG (reference sequence). The CDR3 spells CASSTPGQGKTEAFF. The DNA of the CDR3 is TGTGCCTCTTCCACCCCGGGACAGGGGAAGACTGAAGCTTTCTTT.

This sequence joins TRBV20-1 and TRBJ2-2; 7 nucleotides align to TRBD1. V lost 2 bases, J lost 6 bases, and 9 bases stayed unmatched. This CDR3 is built from 15 residues. CDR1 is DFQATT, CDR2 SNEGSKA, per germline (reference sequence). The CDR3 protein is CSARRDRALAGELFF. The CDR3, as DNA: TGCAGTGCTAGAAGAGACAGGGCGCTGGCCGGGGAGCTGTTTTTT.